The 9 T cell receptor beta chains reported below all come from one sample, sequenced in a study of blood T cell repertoires in COVID-19. The method was immunoSEQ multiplex PCR; TCRdb's version includes in-frame clones alone and lacks a portion of them. The table lists 200,000 to 300,000 clones, about 85% of them singletons. The sample consisted of peripheral blood. These TCRs come from a young man with active or convalescent COVID-19.

This clone appeared a few times. The chain has TRBV5-1 and TRBJ1-3, with 7 bases lining up with TRBD1. Trimming took 4 bases from V and 2 from J; bases not matched to a gene: 3. There are 14 residues in the CDR3. Germline assignment: CDR1 SGHRS and CDR2 YFSETQ. The CDR3 sequence is CASSPTGTGNTIYF. CDR3 DNA: TGCGCCAGCAGCCCGACAGGGACTGGAAACACCATATATTTT.

The V gene is TRBV7-8, the J gene TRBJ1-1, with TRBD1 identical over 9 bases. CDR1 and CDR2 from the germline V gene are SGHVS and FQNEAQ. The J segment lost 2 bases and the V segment lost 3 bases, leaving 16 bases of the junction unmatched. This CDR3 is built from 19 residues. CDR3 nucleotides: TGTGCCAGCAGCTTGGCGCGGGAAAGGACAGGGGACCTTAACACTGAAGCTTTCTTT. It yields the protein CASSLARERTGDLNTEAFF.

The chain recombines TRBV19 with TRBJ1-3, with D unclear. The CDR3 contains 16 residues. The germline gives CDR1 LNHDA, CDR2 SQIVND (reference sequence). V was shortened by 7 bases and J by 0 bases, with 16 bases between the two germline ends. CDR3 bases: TGTGCCAGTACCCCGGAGGTCAGCGGCTCTGGAAACACCATATATTTT. Translation: CASTPEVSGSGNTIYF.

The chain is built from TRBV5-1 and TRBJ2-1; 10 nucleotides line up with TRBD2. The CDR3 is 16 amino acids. With V trimmed by 4 bases and J by 3 bases, 7 bases remained unmatched. Per germline, CDR1 SGHRS and CDR2 YFSETQ. As DNA, the CDR3 is TGCGCCAGCAGCGGCAGCGGGGGGGCTGGCTACAATGAGCAGTTCTTC. This sequence encodes CASSGSGGAGYNEQFF.

This chain joins TRBV2 and TRBJ2-3, with 9 bases fitting TRBD1. The V gene's germline CDR1 is SNHLY and CDR2 FYNNEI. The junction had 5 bases not matched to a gene; V was cut back by 6 bases and J by 7 bases. This CDR3 has 13 residues. CDR3 DNA: TGTGCCAGCAGCGGGGACAGGGTTAATACGCAGTATTTT. Encoded protein: CASSGDRVNTQYF. Combining the CDR3 with reference TRBV2 and TRBJ2-3 gives the whole variable domain EPEVTQTPSHQVTQMGQEVILRCVPISNHLYFYWYRQILGQKVEFLVSFYNNEISEKSEIFDDQFSVERPDGSNFTLKIRSTKLEDSAMYFCASSGDRVNTQYFGPGTRLTVL.

V usage is TRBV7-3 and J usage is TRBJ2-5; TRBD2 matches at 11 bases. The CDR3 is 15 amino acids. Germline CDR1 and CDR2: SGHTA and FQGTGA. The ends lost 2 bases at V and 4 bases at J; junction bases unmatched: 3. The CDR3 nucleotides read TGTGCCAGCAGCTTATCCGGACTAGCGGGAGAGACCCAGTACTTC. This translates into CASSLSGLAGETQYF.

This clone was counted once. The rearrangement uses TRBV9 and TRBJ2-7; 7 positions match TRBD1. Germline V lookup: CDR1 SGDLS, CDR2 YYNGEE. V lost 5 bases to trimming and J lost 2 bases; unmatched junction nucleotides: 16. The length of the CDR3 is 17 residues. The CDR3: CASRPPLLGDRTYEQYF. CDR3 nucleotides: TGTGCCAGCAGACCTCCTCTCTTGGGGGACAGAACCTACGAGCAGTACTTC.

This clone occurred once. The chain links TRBV27 to TRBJ1-4; 8 nucleotides line up with TRBD1. The CDR3 consists of 18 residues. V shed 5 bases, J shed 0 bases, and the junction held 11 bases outside the gene matches. Looked up from germline, CDR1 is MNHEY and CDR2 is SMNVEV (reference sequence). In DNA form, the CDR3 reads TGTGCCAGCAGTCCGGACAGGGACATTTCCCCAACTAATGAAAAACTGTTTTTT. Translating it yields CASSPDRDISPTNEKLFF.

The V call is TRBV7-2, the J call TRBJ2-5; perhaps TRBD1 as D (5 bases). Looked up from germline, CDR1 is SGHTA and CDR2 is FQGNSA. V dropped 2 bases and J dropped 1 base, with 14 bases sitting between them. The CDR3 has 16 amino acids. The CDR3 sequence: CASSLSKTVLQETQYF. CDR3 nucleotides: TGTGCCAGCAGCTTATCAAAGACAGTTCTCCAAGAGACCCAGTACTTC.